Below, 20 T cell receptor beta chains from the same sample are listed, as sequenced in a study of shared clonotypes between healthy human individuals. This table comes from immunoSEQ multiplex PCR, and its TCRdb copy is limited to in-frame clones, with some not included. The table shows over 700,000 clones, with around 77% occurring only once. Sequencing was done on a sample of memory CD4+ T cells sorted from blood. The sample's subset: CD45RA-negative fraction. The receptors originated from a woman aged 25 to 39 in good health.

The V call is TRBV6-4, the J call TRBJ2-7; 10 bases are shared with TRBD1. Trimming removed 10 bases from V and 2 bases from J; junction bases left unmatched: 8. This CDR3 has 14 amino acids. The V gene's germline CDR1 is MRHNA and CDR2 SNTAGT. The CDR3, as DNA: TGTGCCACCGCGGACAGGGGGGAAACCTACGAGCAGTACTTC. Translating it yields CATADRGETYEQYF.

In this sample, this clone turned up a few times. The same CDR3 arises from other DNA sequences in this sample as well. The rearrangement links TRBV27 to TRBJ1-5; the D gene is possibly TRBD1 (6 bases). The germline V gene has CDR1 MNHEY and CDR2 SMNVEV (reference sequence). V was pared by 4 bases and J by 2 bases, with 9 bases between. The CDR3 runs to 14 residues. The CDR3 sequence: CASSSGVGNQPQHF. CDR3 nucleotide sequence: TGTGCCAGCAGTTCAGGGGTAGGCAATCAGCCCCAGCATTTT.

The rearrangement links TRBV4-2 to TRBJ2-3; 11 positions agree with TRBD2. In germline, CDR1 is LGHNA, CDR2 YNFKEQ. V lost 3 bases, J lost 3 bases, and 2 bases stayed unmatched. The CDR3 is made up of 15 amino acids. CDR3 coding DNA: TGTGCCAGCAGCCACGGGACTAGCGGAACAGATACGCAGTATTTT. As protein: CASSHGTSGTDTQYF.

This clone was picked up one time. The same CDR3 also results from other DNA sequences found in this sample. This chain uses TRBV20-1 with TRBJ2-3; D gene ambiguous. The CDR3 runs 11 residues. The V and J ends lost 5 bases and 2 bases respectively, with 5 bases between them. Germline loops: CDR1 DFQATT, CDR2 SNEGSKA (reference sequence). The chain's CDR3 is CSAPYTDTQYF. In nucleotides, the CDR3 is TGCAGTGCTCCTTACACAGATACGCAGTATTTT.

The V call is TRBV27, the J call TRBJ2-3; D ambiguous. The V end was cut by 5 bases, the J end by 0 bases, with 9 bases between. CDR1 is MNHEY, CDR2 SMNVEV, per germline (reference sequence). The CDR3 length is 14 residues. CDR3 DNA sequence: TGTGCCAGCAGTCGTCAGCCTAGCACAGATACGCAGTATTTT. Its translation is CASSRQPSTDTQYF.

V is TRBV4-1 and J is TRBJ2-3; 7 bases map to TRBD2. CDR3 length: 18 residues. With 1 base clipped from V and 1 base from J, the junction kept 11 bases outside the gene matches. CDR1 MGHRA and CDR2 YSYEKL come from the germline V gene. This CDR3 is CASSQAVRAGEGTDTQYF. CDR3 DNA sequence: TGCGCCAGCAGCCAAGCAGTTCGGGCGGGAGAGGGCACAGATACGCAGTATTTT.

J is TRBJ1-2 and V is TRBV30; the D gene is possibly TRBD1 (6 bases). Germline V gene lookup returns CDR1 GTSNPN and CDR2 SVGIG (reference sequence). CDR3 length: 13 amino acids. Trimming stripped 4 bases from V and 10 bases from J, with 19 bases between. The CDR3 sequence: CAWMWVQGSTYTF. The DNA for the CDR3 is TGTGCCTGGATGTGGGTACAGGGCAGTACCTACACCTTC.

The V gene is TRBV28, the J gene TRBJ1-4; no clear D. The CDR3 length is 16 residues. Deletions cut 3 bases from V and 6 bases from J, with 17 bases between. CDR1 is MDHEN and CDR2 is SYDVKM in the germline V gene. This chain's CDR3 is CASSFHRERAHEKLFF. Written as DNA, the CDR3 is TGTGCCAGCAGTTTCCATCGAGAGAGAGCGCATGAAAAACTGTTTTTT.

CDR3 region: CASSELAGGEEQYF. The CDR3 DNA sequence: TGTGCCAGCTCGGAACTAGCGGGAGGGGAAGAGCAGTACTTC. The chain uses TRBV18 and TRBJ2-7; 13 bases map to TRBD2. Losses at the gene ends were 6 bases for V and 7 bases for J; bases not matched to a gene: 6. This CDR3 has 14 amino acids. Germline V gene data show CDR1 as KGHSH and CDR2 as LQKENI.

This chain links TRBV6-5 with TRBJ2-7, with TRBD1 as a possible D gene (6 bases). The ends were cut back, 7 bases at V and 2 bases at J, with 9 bases in the middle. CDR3 length equals 12 residues. Germline CDR1 and CDR2: MNHEY and SVGAGI. CDR3 loop: CASTGATYEQYF. The CDR3 DNA reads TGTGCCAGCACAGGGGCCACCTACGAGCAGTACTTC.

This clone appeared once. V is TRBV21-1 and J is TRBJ2-7; the table's D call, TRBD2, has no DNA check behind it. TRBV21-1 is annotated as a pseudogene. This CDR3 is 16 amino acids long. CDR3 in DNA: TGTGCCAGCAGCATCCAGAGGAGGGAGAAGGTCCACGAGCAGTACTTC. It is translated as CASSIQRREKVHEQYF.

DNA of the CDR3: TGTGCCAGCAGCTTTGGAGAGCAGTCGCACACCATATATTTT. Translated: CASSFGEQSHTIYF. The rearrangement uses TRBV5-6 and TRBJ1-3; D not certain. The V end lost 2 bases, the J end lost 8 bases, and 14 bases lay between the germline ends. Germline CDR1 is SGHDT and CDR2 is YYEEEE. CDR3 length: 14 amino acids.

This clone turned up a few times. At the DNA level, this CDR3 is encoded by other sequences in the same sample as well. V usage is TRBV15 and J usage is TRBJ2-5; D not certain. The length of the CDR3 is 12 residues. Germline V gene lookup returns CDR1 LNHNV and CDR2 YYDKDF (reference sequence). Trimming cost V 1 base and J 4 bases, with 4 bases left between them. CDR3 sequence (DNA): TGTGCCACCAGCAGAGCCGGAGAGACCCAGTACTTC. This codes for CATSRAGETQYF. Based on the CDR3 plus reference TRBV15 and TRBJ2-5, the full variable domain is DAMVIQNPRYQVTQFGKPVTLSCSQTLNHNVMYWYQQKSSQAPKLLFHYYDKDFNNEADTPDNFQSRRPNTSFCFLDIRSPGLGDTAMYLCATSRAGETQYFGPGTRLLVL.

The chain joins TRBV28 to TRBJ1-2, with D maybe TRBD1 (5 bases). Trimming removed 1 base at V and 14 bases at J, with 14 bases between. The CDR3 spans 12 residues. Germline V gene data show CDR1 as MDHEN and CDR2 as SYDVKM. The CDR3 nucleotides read TGTGCCAGCAGTTTATCTAGGGGATATTTAACCTTC. Amino acid sequence: CASSLSRGYLTF.

The chain links TRBV10-2 to TRBJ2-5; D is perhaps TRBD1 (8 bases). The DNA end is a closer match to TRBJ2-7, so the J assignment may be wrong. Germline V gene sequence: CDR1 WSHSY, CDR2 SAAADI. The CDR3 has 13 residues. CDR3 region: CASSLQGGYEQYF. CDR3 nucleotides: TGCGCCAGCAGTTTACAGGGGGGGTACGAGCAGTACTTC.

The rearrangement joins TRBV28 to TRBJ2-5; TRBD1 aligns across 7 bases. The germline V gene has CDR1 MDHEN and CDR2 SYDVKM. The CDR3 is 16 residues long. V shed 1 base, J shed 5 bases, and the junction held 10 bases outside the gene matches. CDR3 nucleotides: TGTGCCAGCAGTTTATTGTTCCCAGGGGGAAGCGAGACCCAGTACTTC. Its translation is CASSLLFPGGSETQYF.

This chain uses TRBV28 with TRBJ2-1, with 11 bases fitting TRBD2. The CDR3 has 15 amino acids. The ends lost 4 bases at V and 8 bases at J; junction bases unmatched: 7. Germline V gene sequence: CDR1 MDHEN, CDR2 SYDVKM. The CDR3 coding sequence is TGTGCCAGCAGTTCCTCTAGCGGGAGGTTGGATGAGCAGTTCTTC. As protein: CASSSSSGRLDEQFF.

The chain couples TRBV2 to TRBJ2-5; 11 nucleotides line up with TRBD2. CDR1 is SNHLY and CDR2 is FYNNEI in the germline V gene. Trimming cost V 7 bases and J 5 bases; bases outside gene matches: 9. This CDR3 is built from 15 residues. The CDR3 reads CASILAGGRFETQYF. The CDR3 DNA reads TGTGCCAGCATCCTAGCGGGGGGTCGGTTTGAGACCCAGTACTTC.

CDR3: CSVGHPDRVHEQYF. For the CDR3, the DNA is TGCAGCGTTGGTCATCCGGACAGGGTCCACGAGCAGTACTTC. V usage is TRBV29-1 and J usage is TRBJ2-7; 8 nucleotides match TRBD1. The V gene end was trimmed by 4 bases and the J gene end by 5 bases; junction bases not matched to a gene: 10. Germline V gives CDR1 SQVTM, CDR2 ANQGSEA. The CDR3 consists of 14 residues.

The rearrangement joins TRBV7-3 to TRBJ2-5; the match to TRBD1 covers 10 bases. The trim removed 2 bases at V and 1 base at J, leaving 7 bases unmatched. This CDR3 is 17 amino acids long. Germline CDR1 reads SGHTA; CDR2 reads FQGTGA. The CDR3 bases are TGTGCCAGCAGCTTATGGGGGACAGGGGCGATCCAAGAGACCCAGTACTTC. Encoded protein: CASSLWGTGAIQETQYF. The full variable domain, completed using reference TRBV7-3 and TRBJ2-5, is GAGVSQTPSNKVTEKGKYVELRCDPISGHTALYWYRQSLGQGPEFLIYFQGTGAADDSGLPNDRFFAVRPEGSVSTLKIQRTERGDSAVYLCASSLWGTGAIQETQYFGPGTRLLVL.